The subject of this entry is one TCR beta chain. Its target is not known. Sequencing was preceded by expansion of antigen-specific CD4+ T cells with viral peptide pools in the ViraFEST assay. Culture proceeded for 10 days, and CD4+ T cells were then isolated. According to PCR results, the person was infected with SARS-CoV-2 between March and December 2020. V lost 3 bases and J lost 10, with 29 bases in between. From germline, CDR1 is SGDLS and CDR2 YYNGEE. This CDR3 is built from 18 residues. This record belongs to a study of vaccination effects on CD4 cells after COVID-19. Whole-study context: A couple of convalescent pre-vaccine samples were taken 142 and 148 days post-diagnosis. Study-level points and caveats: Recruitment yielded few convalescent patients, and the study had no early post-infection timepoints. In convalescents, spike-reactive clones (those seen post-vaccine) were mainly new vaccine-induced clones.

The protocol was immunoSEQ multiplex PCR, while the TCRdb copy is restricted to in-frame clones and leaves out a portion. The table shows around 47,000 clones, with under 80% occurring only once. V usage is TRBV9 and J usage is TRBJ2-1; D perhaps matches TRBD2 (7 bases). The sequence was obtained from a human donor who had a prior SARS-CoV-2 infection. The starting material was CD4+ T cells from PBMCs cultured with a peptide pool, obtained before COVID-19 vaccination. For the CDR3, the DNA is TGTGCCAGCAGCGCCCCCGGGTGGGGGCGGGGGCCTAACAGAGAGCAGTTCTTC. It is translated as CASSAPGWGRGPNREQFF.